A selection of T cell receptor beta chains follows, all from one sample in a study of early T cells in non-severe SARS-CoV-2 infection. TCRdb reprocessed the 5' RACE reads with MiXCR, giving one entry per CDR3 protein. Among 55,000 to 80,000 distinct CDR3 sequences, roughly 12% were seen once, and the ten largest hold 1.3% to 1.5%. The sample consisted of whole blood, taken at baseline. The receptor source for this set is an adult who was a healthcare worker with PCR-confirmed SARS-CoV-2 infection or an uninfected control (not recorded which). The CDR3 runs from the conserved cysteine through the conserved F or W. Each record gives: D gene, clone size, J gene, V gene, CDR3 protein, CDR3 DNA. A D gene is named only where the DNA matches it firmly. Where a row states a size, it is once, few, many or the class of an expanded clone; other rows omit it.

d_gene: .; abundance: many; j_gene: TRBJ1-5; v_gene: TRBV30; CDR3aa: CAWSRRIVNQPQHF; CDR3nt: TGTGCCTGGAGTAGACGAATAGTCAATCAGCCCCAGCATTTT
d_gene: .; abundance: few; j_gene: TRBJ2-1; v_gene: TRBV7-8; CDR3aa: CASSVVNEQFF; CDR3nt: TGTGCCAGCAGCGTCGTCAATGAGCAGTTCTTC
d_gene: .; abundance: few; j_gene: TRBJ1-1; v_gene: TRBV20-1; CDR3aa: CSARVLDSEGTEAFF; CDR3nt: TGCAGTGCTAGAGTTTTAGACAGCGAGGGCACTGAAGCTTTCTTT
d_gene: .; abundance: many; j_gene: TRBJ2-7; v_gene: TRBV14; CDR3aa: CASSQGLRGDEQYF; CDR3nt: TGTGCCAGCAGCCAAGGCCTCAGGGGGGACGAGCAGTACTTC
d_gene: .; abundance: few; j_gene: TRBJ2-7; v_gene: TRBV18; CDR3aa: CASSPGRVYEQYF; CDR3nt: TGTGCCAGCTCCCCGGGGCGGGTCTACGAGCAGTACTTC
d_gene: TRBD2; abundance: .; j_gene: TRBJ2-3; v_gene: TRBV6-2/TRBV6-3; CDR3aa: CASSTLARDSGGPDTQYF; CDR3nt: TGTGCCAGCAGTACCCTCGCGCGGGATAGCGGGGGACCAGATACGCAGTATTTT
d_gene: .; abundance: few; j_gene: TRBJ2-7; v_gene: TRBV6-2/TRBV6-3; CDR3aa: CASTQGSYEQYF; CDR3nt: TGTGCCAGCACCCAGGGATCGTACGAGCAGTACTTC
d_gene: .; abundance: many; j_gene: TRBJ2-5; v_gene: TRBV25-1; CDR3aa: CASSERISGVETQYF; CDR3nt: TGTGCCAGCAGTGAACGGATATCGGGGGTAGAGACCCAGTACTTC
d_gene: TRBD2; abundance: .; j_gene: TRBJ2-7; v_gene: TRBV11-2; CDR3aa: CASSLNSGSSEQYF; CDR3nt: TGTGCCAGCAGCTTAAATAGCGGGAGCAGCGAGCAGTACTTC
d_gene: .; abundance: many; j_gene: TRBJ1-1; v_gene: TRBV12-3/TRBV12-4; CDR3aa: CASTLQGGGTEAFF; CDR3nt: TGTGCCAGCACCTTACAGGGTGGGGGTACTGAAGCTTTCTTT
d_gene: TRBD1; abundance: .; j_gene: TRBJ1-2; v_gene: TRBV6-5; CDR3aa: CASSYSLSRGTVDGYTF; CDR3nt: TGTGCCAGCAGTTACAGTCTTAGTCGAGGGACAGTGGATGGCTACACCTTC
d_gene: .; abundance: .; j_gene: TRBJ1-4; v_gene: TRBV6-9; CDR3aa: CASSFDRTRDKLFF; CDR3nt: TGTGCCAGCAGTTTTGACCGCACCAGGGATAAACTGTTTTTT
d_gene: .; abundance: few; j_gene: TRBJ2-3; v_gene: TRBV6-2/TRBV6-3; CDR3aa: CASSQLLARTDTQYF; CDR3nt: TGTGCCAGCAGTCAACTACTAGCCCGCACAGATACGCAGTATTTT
d_gene: .; abundance: many; j_gene: TRBJ2-7; v_gene: TRBV7-9; CDR3aa: CASSLDAIGQSYEQYF; CDR3nt: TGTGCCAGCAGCTTAGATGCGATCGGACAGTCCTACGAGCAGTACTTC
d_gene: .; abundance: .; j_gene: TRBJ2-7; v_gene: TRBV20-1; CDR3aa: CSARDSLRAYEQYF; CDR3nt: TGCAGTGCTAGAGATTCGTTGCGGGCCTACGAGCAGTACTTC
d_gene: TRBD2; abundance: few; j_gene: TRBJ2-2; v_gene: TRBV4-2; CDR3aa: CASSQDRLAGGPAGELFF; CDR3nt: TGTGCCAGCAGCCAAGATAGGCTAGCGGGAGGGCCCGCCGGGGAGCTGTTTTTT
d_gene: TRBD1; abundance: .; j_gene: TRBJ2-5; v_gene: TRBV7-6; CDR3aa: CASSLDRGQGETQYF; CDR3nt: TGTGCCAGCAGTTTGGACAGGGGGCAAGGGGAGACCCAGTACTTC
d_gene: TRBD2; abundance: .; j_gene: TRBJ2-1; v_gene: TRBV20-1; CDR3aa: CSARSQIPKGSGENEQFF; CDR3nt: TGCAGTGCTAGATCCCAGATCCCTAAGGGGAGCGGGGAGAATGAGCAGTTCTTC
d_gene: TRBD1; abundance: once; j_gene: TRBJ2-7; v_gene: TRBV20-1; CDR3aa: CSATYRGFYEQYF; CDR3nt: TGCAGTGCTACCTACAGGGGATTCTACGAGCAGTACTTC
d_gene: .; abundance: .; j_gene: TRBJ2-6; v_gene: TRBV7-9; CDR3aa: CASSSHDVLTF; CDR3nt: TGTGCCAGCAGCTCCCATGACGTCCTGACTTTC
d_gene: .; abundance: few; j_gene: TRBJ2-5; v_gene: TRBV27; CDR3aa: CASSERFGTQYF; CDR3nt: TGTGCCAGCAGCGAGAGGTTTGGGACCCAGTACTTC
d_gene: .; abundance: few; j_gene: TRBJ2-2; v_gene: TRBV12-3/TRBV12-4; CDR3aa: CASSLSGSNTGELFF; CDR3nt: TGTGCCAGCAGCCTAAGCGGATCGAACACCGGGGAGCTGTTTTTT
d_gene: TRBD2; abundance: once; j_gene: TRBJ2-3; v_gene: TRBV3-1; CDR3aa: CASSQEGTSGAIDTQYF; CDR3nt: TGTGCCAGCAGCCAAGAAGGAACTAGCGGGGCGATAGATACGCAGTATTTT
d_gene: .; abundance: few; j_gene: TRBJ2-6; v_gene: TRBV2; CDR3aa: CASSGANVLTF; CDR3nt: TGTGCCAGCTCTGGGGCCAACGTCCTGACTTTC
d_gene: TRBD2; abundance: few; j_gene: TRBJ2-7; v_gene: TRBV6-5; CDR3aa: CASSSPNGRGSYEQYF; CDR3nt: TGTGCCAGCAGTTCCCCAAACGGGCGGGGGTCCTACGAGCAGTACTTC
d_gene: .; abundance: few; j_gene: TRBJ2-4; v_gene: TRBV5-6; CDR3aa: CASSLVTTLAKNIQYF; CDR3nt: TGTGCCAGCAGCTTGGTTACAACTCTAGCCAAAAACATTCAGTACTTC
d_gene: .; abundance: many; j_gene: TRBJ2-1; v_gene: TRBV5-1; CDR3aa: CASSQGTTRDEQFF; CDR3nt: TGCGCCAGCAGTCAAGGGACAACGCGGGATGAGCAGTTCTTC
d_gene: .; abundance: .; j_gene: TRBJ1-4; v_gene: TRBV9; CDR3aa: CASSPIGATNEKLFF; CDR3nt: TGTGCCAGCAGCCCGATCGGGGCAACTAATGAAAAACTGTTTTTT
d_gene: .; abundance: many; j_gene: TRBJ1-1; v_gene: TRBV24-1; CDR3aa: CATSEAGAEAFF; CDR3nt: TGTGCCACCAGTGAGGCAGGGGCTGAAGCTTTCTTT
d_gene: .; abundance: few; j_gene: TRBJ2-3; v_gene: TRBV14; CDR3aa: CASSQGLADTQYF; CDR3nt: TGTGCCAGCAGCCAAGGCCTAGCAGATACGCAGTATTTT
d_gene: .; abundance: many; j_gene: TRBJ1-2; v_gene: TRBV6-1; CDR3aa: CASREGLPPNYGYTF; CDR3nt: TGTGCCAGCAGGGAGGGCCTCCCCCCTAACTATGGCTACACCTTC
d_gene: TRBD2; abundance: few; j_gene: TRBJ2-5; v_gene: TRBV5-4; CDR3aa: CASSLGLATQETQYF; CDR3nt: TGTGCCAGCAGTTTGGGACTAGCAACTCAAGAGACCCAGTACTTC
d_gene: TRBD2; abundance: .; j_gene: TRBJ2-7; v_gene: TRBV7-2; CDR3aa: CASSYYGSGRALNYEQYF; CDR3nt: TGTGCCAGCAGCTACTATGGGAGCGGGAGGGCCCTAAACTACGAGCAGTACTTC
d_gene: TRBD2; abundance: few; j_gene: TRBJ2-3; v_gene: TRBV9; CDR3aa: CASSPQGTSGDTQYF; CDR3nt: TGTGCCAGCAGCCCCCAGGGGACTAGCGGGGACACGCAGTATTTT
d_gene: .; abundance: many; j_gene: TRBJ1-5; v_gene: TRBV30; CDR3aa: CAWSAGVNQPQHF; CDR3nt: TGTGCCTGGAGTGCGGGAGTCAATCAGCCCCAGCATTTT
d_gene: .; abundance: .; j_gene: TRBJ2-7; v_gene: TRBV4-1; CDR3aa: CASSQSRPGVETDEQYF; CDR3nt: TGCGCCAGCAGCCAATCCAGACCAGGGGTTGAGACGGACGAGCAGTACTTC
d_gene: .; abundance: few; j_gene: TRBJ2-3; v_gene: TRBV6-5; CDR3aa: CASSTLRVGGTDTQYF; CDR3nt: TGTGCCAGCAGTACTTTACGCGTCGGGGGAACAGATACGCAGTATTTT
d_gene: .; abundance: few; j_gene: TRBJ1-2; v_gene: TRBV6-6; CDR3aa: CASQALGQGLHYGYTF; CDR3nt: TGTGCCAGCCAAGCCCTTGGACAAGGACTTCACTATGGCTACACCTTC
d_gene: TRBD1; abundance: many; j_gene: TRBJ1-2; v_gene: TRBV19; CDR3aa: CASTPTKGTAYGYTF; CDR3nt: TGTGCCAGTACCCCAACCAAGGGGACAGCTTATGGCTACACCTTC
d_gene: TRBD2; abundance: few; j_gene: TRBJ2-1; v_gene: TRBV4-3; CDR3aa: CASSQDHLASGMDEQFF; CDR3nt: TGCGCCAGCAGCCAAGATCATTTAGCTAGCGGGATGGATGAGCAGTTCTTC
d_gene: TRBD2; abundance: many; j_gene: TRBJ2-7; v_gene: TRBV20-1; CDR3aa: CSARELGGGRAYEQYF; CDR3nt: TGCAGTGCTAGAGAGCTCGGGGGCGGGAGGGCCTACGAGCAGTACTTC
d_gene: .; abundance: .; j_gene: TRBJ2-1; v_gene: TRBV10-1; CDR3aa: CASSAQGIEQFF; CDR3nt: TGCGCCAGCAGTGCCCAAGGGATCGAGCAGTTCTTC
d_gene: .; abundance: few; j_gene: TRBJ2-1; v_gene: TRBV5-1; CDR3aa: CASSSEEYNEQFF; CDR3nt: TGCGCCAGCAGCTCGGAAGAGTACAATGAGCAGTTCTTC
d_gene: .; abundance: .; j_gene: TRBJ2-5; v_gene: TRBV29-1; CDR3aa: CSTGSGATHQETQYF; CDR3nt: TGCAGCACCGGCTCAGGCGCAACCCACCAAGAGACCCAGTACTTC
d_gene: .; abundance: many; j_gene: TRBJ1-3; v_gene: TRBV4-3; CDR3aa: CASSQDLGVDTIYF; CDR3nt: TGCGCCAGCAGCCAAGATCTTGGGGTTGACACCATATATTTT
d_gene: .; abundance: many; j_gene: TRBJ1-6; v_gene: TRBV18; CDR3aa: CASSPFAPGARNSPLHF; CDR3nt: TGTGCCAGCTCACCATTTGCCCCGGGGGCACGGAATTCACCCCTCCACTTT
d_gene: TRBD1; abundance: .; j_gene: TRBJ2-7; v_gene: TRBV6-6; CDR3aa: CATKGQPFLYEQYF; CDR3nt: TGTGCCACCAAGGGACAGCCTTTCCTCTACGAGCAGTACTTC